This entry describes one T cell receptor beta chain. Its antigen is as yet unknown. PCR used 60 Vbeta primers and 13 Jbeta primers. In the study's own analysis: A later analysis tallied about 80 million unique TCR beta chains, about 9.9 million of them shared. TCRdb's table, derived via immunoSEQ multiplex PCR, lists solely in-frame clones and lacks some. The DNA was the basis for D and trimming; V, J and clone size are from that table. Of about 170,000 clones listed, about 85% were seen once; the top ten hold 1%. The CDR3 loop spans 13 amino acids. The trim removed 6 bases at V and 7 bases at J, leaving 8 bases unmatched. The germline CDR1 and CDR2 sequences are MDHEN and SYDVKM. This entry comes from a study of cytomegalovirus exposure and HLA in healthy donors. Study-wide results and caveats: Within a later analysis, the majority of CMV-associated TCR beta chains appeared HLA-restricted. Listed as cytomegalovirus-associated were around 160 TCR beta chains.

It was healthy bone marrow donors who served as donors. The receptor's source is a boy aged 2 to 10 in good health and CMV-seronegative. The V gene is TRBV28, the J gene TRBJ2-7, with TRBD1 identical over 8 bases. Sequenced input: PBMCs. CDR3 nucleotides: TGTGCCAGCAGACGGACAGGGCCCGGGGAGCAGTACTTC. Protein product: CASRRTGPGEQYF.